The entry that follows covers one TCR beta chain sequence. No cognate antigen has been identified for it. The input lacks base qualities; no much larger clone sits a single base away. The germline V gene gives CDR1 as MNHEY and CDR2 as SVGEGT. Its CDR3 holds 15 amino acids, cysteine through phenylalanine. The only DNA kept is the CDR3, 45 bases in frame from the first base. V trim: 4 bases; J trim: 4 bases; unmatched bases: 7. Participants in the prospective study were aged roughly 18 to 100 years, lived in 20 to 30 United States geographic areas, and enrolled through a virtual design. Cohort assignment in the prospective study relied on participant-reported clinical history from a screening survey and a study questionnaire. Exposed participants had been in contact, within 2 weeks of entering the study, with a person who had a PCR-confirmed or clinician-diagnosed case of COVID-19. In the prospective study, whole blood, serum and a nasopharyngeal or oropharyngeal swab were collected from each participant by mobile phlebotomists. Additional blood draws and questionnaires over an approximately two-month period could optionally be provided by prospective study participants. Blood samples from the prospective study were shipped frozen or at room temperature prior to DNA extraction.

The sample belongs to a study of blood T cell repertoires in COVID-19 (dated by TCRdb to 2018 to 2021). About the study as a whole: Samples from collaborators originated in the United States, Italy and Spain and spanned both the acute and convalescent phases of COVID-19. The material from the prospective study consisted of cDNA or gDNA derived from T cells, B-cell-depleted T cells, or PBMCs. The dataset comprised deeply sampled blood TCRbeta repertoires from subjects exposed to, actively infected with, or recovered from COVID-19. The repertoires were released in a freely available public database intended as a resource for research on the immune response to SARS-CoV-2. Samples were obtained from the ongoing ImmuneRACE study (first 160 participants) and from 1,254 subjects provided by 6 global collaborators. The sample metadata nearly always contained a de-identified subject ID, COVID-19 status, age in years and sex. Where HLA class I and class II types were available, the types were taken from metadata supplied by the sample provider, not from assay-based typing.

TCRbeta CDR3 regions were amplified from genomic DNA by means of the immunoSEQ Assay, a bias-controlled multiplex PCR. On the authors' methods: Within the assay, amplification of reference gene primers was used to estimate how many nucleated cells each sample contained. Sequence reads were collapsed and filtered to measure the absolute abundance of every unique TCRbeta CDR3 rearrangement. Productive Simpson clonality was computed per sample as the square root of Simpson's diversity index over productive rearrangements. Imported from immuneACCESS, the table was reduced by TCRdb to in-frame sequences with V and J called. These copies leave out some clones; in studies compared against another copy, an unresolved V gene accounts for under half, and the cause of the remainder is not known. V and J calls and clone size are those listed in that table; D and trimming were worked out from the DNA. The sample table shows 350,000 to 450,000 clones, and just over 90% are seen once. The biggest ten clones account for 0.7% to 0.95% of the sample.

Summary of the overall study and its limitations: How much clinical and demographic metadata was included differed by source and by participant, and the metadata was provided uncurated.

The sequenced material came from PBMCs or T cells enriched from blood (not recorded which). The chain is encoded by TRBV6-2 or TRBV6-3 joined to TRBJ1-2, with 9 bases in between that match TRBD1. The receptor was derived from a woman aged 40 to 49 who had been exposed to COVID-19. The CDR3 loop reads CASSSRTGVRYGYTF. At the DNA level, the sequence is TGTGCCAGCAGTTCAAGGACAGGGGTGCGCTATGGCTACACCTTC.